The 8 T cell receptor beta chains reported below all come from one sample, sequenced in a study of cytomegalovirus exposure and HLA in healthy donors. Primers for the PCR totalled 60 Vbeta and 13 Jbeta. The repertoire was sequenced with immunoSEQ multiplex PCR; TCRdb's copy has only in-frame clones and lacks some. The sample gives 100,000 to 150,000 clones, more than 65% of which show up once; 2% to 3% is in the top ten. The source material was PBMCs. These receptors all come from a woman aged 55 to 70 in good health and CMV-seropositive.

This chain links TRBV5-4 with TRBJ2-7; 8 bases are a match to TRBD2. Germline assignment: CDR1 SGHNT and CDR2 YYREEE (reference sequence). V dropped 0 bases and J dropped 7; count of bases not matched to a gene: 12. The CDR3 is 16 amino acids. DNA of the CDR3: TGTGCCAGCAGCTTGGCCGGGGCGGGGGGACGGAGGGAGCAGTACTTC. Translating gives CASSLAGAGGRREQYF.

There are a few counts of this clone. This sequence joins TRBV9 and TRBJ1-1; D gene unclear. V gave up 2 bases and J gave up 1 base, with 9 bases separating them. CDR3 length: 14 amino acids. Germline CDR1 and CDR2: SGDLS and YYNGEE. For the CDR3, the DNA is TGTGCCAGCAGCGTTGGCCCTGAGAACACTGAAGCTTTCTTT. This gives the protein CASSVGPENTEAFF.

The rearrangement uses TRBV29-1 and TRBJ1-1; D is ambiguous. V lost 3 bases to trimming and J lost 0 bases, with 5 bases between them. Germline CDR1 is SQVTM and CDR2 is ANQGSEA. The CDR3 extends over 12 amino acids. CDR3 in DNA: TGCAGCGTTGACAGAATGAACACTGAAGCTTTCTTT. It encodes CSVDRMNTEAFF.

The chain combines TRBV4-2 with TRBJ1-1; 7 nucleotides agree with TRBD1. The CDR3 has 16 residues. Germline CDR1 LGHNA, CDR2 YNFKEQ. Unmatched junction bases numbered 9, after V lost 4 bases and J lost 1 base. The CDR3 coding sequence is TGTGCCAGCAGCCGTTTTTCGACAGGGAGGAACACTGAAGCTTTCTTT. Its protein product is CASSRFSTGRNTEAFF.

The chain couples TRBV5-1 to TRBJ1-5, with TRBD1 identical over 10 bases. The V and J ends lost 4 bases and 2 bases, in that order; junction bases with no gene match: 3. There are 15 residues in the CDR3. CDR1 and CDR2 (germline): SGHRS, YFSETQ. As DNA, the CDR3 is TGCGCCAGCAGCCCCGGGACAGGGGGCAATCAGCCCCAGCATTTT. This translates into CASSPGTGGNQPQHF.

This clone has only a few counts. J is TRBJ1-6 and V is TRBV28; no clear D. The CDR3 loop spans 16 amino acids. Trimming removed 5 bases from V and 10 bases from J, with 21 bases in between. Germline values: CDR1 MDHEN, CDR2 SYDVKM. In DNA form, the CDR3 reads TGTGCCAGCAGTCCCCCGGAGGCAAGGCGGGCATCACCCCTCCACTTT. Translation gives CASSPPEARRASPLHF.

The V call is TRBV6-4, the J call TRBJ2-2, with a weak D call TRBD1 (6 bases). CDR3 length equals 15 residues. Trimming took off 9 bases at V and 3 bases at J, with 17 bases between the two ends. The V gene's germline CDR1 is MRHNA and CDR2 SNTAGT. CDR3 sequence: CASSHRDGDTGELFF. The CDR3 DNA reads TGTGCCAGTAGCCACAGGGATGGGGACACCGGGGAGCTGTTTTTT.

The chain links TRBV5-1 to TRBJ2-1; 9 nucleotides match TRBD2. Trimming at V came to 4 bases and at J to 6 bases, leaving 8 bases not matched to a gene. There are 15 residues in the CDR3. Germline-derived CDR1 and CDR2 are SGHRS and YFSETQ. CDR3 bases: TGCGCCAGCAGCCCTACTAGCGGGCGAGGCAATGAGCAGTTCTTC. The encoded protein is CASSPTSGRGNEQFF.